These 5 T cell receptor beta chains were sequenced from one sample in a study of Ad26.COV2.S vaccination and SARS-CoV-2 variants. Treatment given: some 19 received Ad26.COV2.S at low or high dose, single or two shots; 5 received placebo; per-sample allocation not given. Day 63 after the first injection of vaccine or placebo was the sampling time. Data came from immunoSEQ multiplex PCR; TCRdb stores just in-frame clones and leaves some out. The sample has about 350,000 clones; about 85% are singletons. The specimen comprised peripheral blood, sampled in a trial of Ad26.COV2.S vaccine versus placebo. Every receptor here comes from a person between 18 and 60 years old who received the Ad26.COV2.S COVID-19 vaccine or a placebo.

The J gene is TRBJ2-3, the V gene TRBV6-2 or TRBV6-3, with 8 bases that match TRBD2. This CDR3 has 15 residues. Trimming took 6 bases from V and 4 from J; bases not matched to a gene: 9. CDR1 is MNHEY, CDR2 SVGEGT, per germline. The CDR3 reads CASSRVAGWSDTQYF. As DNA, the CDR3 is TGTGCCAGCAGCCGTGTAGCGGGGTGGTCAGATACGCAGTATTTT.

This clone was detected once. J is TRBJ1-2 and V is TRBV7-9; D unclear. Per germline, CDR1 SEHNR and CDR2 FQNEAQ (reference sequence). The CDR3 has 12 amino acids. V lost 5 bases, J lost 8 bases, and 12 bases lay in between. The CDR3 sequence: CASSPTVFGYTF. CDR3 in DNA: TGTGCCAGCAGCCCAACAGTTTTCGGCTACACCTTC.

This rearrangement joins TRBV30 to TRBJ1-3; D is unclear. The CDR3 length is 15 residues. The germline V gene has CDR1 GTSNPN and CDR2 SVGIG (reference sequence). Trimming pared 3 bases from V and 0 bases from J, leaving 12 bases between. The CDR3 protein is CAWRTKGNSGNTIYF. The DNA for the CDR3 is TGTGCCTGGAGGACTAAGGGAAACTCTGGAAACACCATATATTTT.

As concerns this clone: The same CDR3 also results from other DNA sequences found in this sample. V and J are TRBV7-6 and TRBJ2-1; D is undetermined. CDR3 length equals 15 residues. CDR1 is SGHVS, CDR2 FNYEAQ, per germline. Trimming pared 1 base from V and 1 base from J, leaving 8 bases between. The CDR3 DNA reads TGTGCCAGCAGCTTAGACAGCAGTTCCTACAATGAGCAGTTCTTC. This sequence encodes CASSLDSSSYNEQFF.

J is TRBJ2-4 and V is TRBV19; 8 nucleotides line up with TRBD2. V lost 7 bases, J lost 4 bases, and 3 bases stayed unmatched. The germline gives CDR1 LNHDA, CDR2 SQIVND (reference sequence). This CDR3 is 13 amino acids long. As DNA, the CDR3 is TGTGCCAGTAACTTAGCGGGAAAAAACATTCAGTACTTC. Amino acid sequence: CASNLAGKNIQYF.